The source of this T cell receptor beta chain is a study of Ad26.COV2.S vaccination and SARS-CoV-2 variants. Trimming shortened V by 2 bases and J by 4 bases, and 12 bases separated the two germline ends. Germline V lookup: CDR1 SGHNT, CDR2 YYREEE (reference sequence). CDR3 size: 14 residues. TCRdb's table, derived via immunoSEQ multiplex PCR, lists solely in-frame clones and lacks some. The sample consists of roughly 320,000 clones, about nine tenths of them appearing once. Treatment: around 19 received Ad26.COV2.S at low or high dose, single or two shots; roughly five received placebo; per-sample allocation not given. At day 63 after the first vaccine or placebo injection, samples were drawn.

The clonotype was recovered from a person aged 18-60 years who received the Ad26.COV2.S COVID-19 vaccine or a placebo. Sequencing was performed on peripheral blood, taken in a trial of Ad26.COV2.S vaccine versus placebo. The J gene is TRBJ1-2, the V gene TRBV5-4; unclear D gene. The CDR3 loop is CASSLSSGSYGYTF. In DNA, the CDR3 is TGTGCCAGCAGCTTAAGTTCCGGGAGCTATGGCTACACCTTC.